This T cell receptor beta chain came from a study of identical twins. General observations from the study: Modelling approaches yielded underestimates of out-of-frame TCR alpha sharing between monozygotic twins. A partial confounding effect on zero-insertion analyses could come from invariant MAIT and iNKT cells. Insertions ran lower in abundant cord blood beta clonotypes, though not in memory repertoires.

TCRdb reprocessed the 5' RACE reads via MiXCR and lists one record per CDR3 protein. The table has 700,000 to 950,000 distinct CDR3 sequences, about 12% seen once. Trimming cost V 1 base and J 2 bases, with 3 bases left between them. Germline loops: CDR1 SNHLY, CDR2 FYNNEI. The CDR3 consists of 12 residues. Only a few counts were recorded for this clonotype. The antigen is not known. Since a much larger clone is just one base distant, this may be a read error. This same sample was also part of a study on yellow fever vaccine responses in identical twins.

Sequences were obtained from PBMCs. The receptor was isolated from a woman aged 18 to 35 in good health. The V gene is TRBV2, the J gene TRBJ2-7; D is undetermined. The CDR3 coding sequence is TGTGCCAGCAGTGAAGGGGCCTACGAGCAGTACGTC. Protein: CASSEGAYEQYV.